Included here is one T cell receptor (beta chain) sequence, with context. Its antigen is unidentified. Treg sorting used a CD4+CD25+CD127-/low gate. Germline V gene lookup returns CDR1 SNHLY and CDR2 FYNNEI. V was clipped by 3 bases and J by 5 bases, with 16 bases between them. CDR3 length equals 16 residues. Points from the study as a whole: Greatest tumor Treg TCR overlap was with tumor naive CD4+ cells. Larger-cohort validation covered only one TCR beta V-J rearrangement. Tumor memory CD4+ T cell TCR gene usage was found to cluster with blood and lymph node memory CD4+ cells and with lymph node naive CD4+ cells.

Using its own MiXCR run on the 5' RACE reads, TCRdb lists one record per CDR3 protein. Of 55,000 or so distinct CDR3 sequences listed, around 20% are singletons. The chain joins TRBV2 to TRBJ1-4; D not certain. Sequencing was done on a sample of tumor-infiltrating Tregs sorted from the breast tumor. The sequence was obtained from a female donor with breast cancer. CDR3 sequence reads: CASSDGPGRMNEKLFF. CDR3 coding DNA: TGTGCCAGCAGTGACGGGCCCGGACGGATGAATGAAAAACTGTTTTTT.